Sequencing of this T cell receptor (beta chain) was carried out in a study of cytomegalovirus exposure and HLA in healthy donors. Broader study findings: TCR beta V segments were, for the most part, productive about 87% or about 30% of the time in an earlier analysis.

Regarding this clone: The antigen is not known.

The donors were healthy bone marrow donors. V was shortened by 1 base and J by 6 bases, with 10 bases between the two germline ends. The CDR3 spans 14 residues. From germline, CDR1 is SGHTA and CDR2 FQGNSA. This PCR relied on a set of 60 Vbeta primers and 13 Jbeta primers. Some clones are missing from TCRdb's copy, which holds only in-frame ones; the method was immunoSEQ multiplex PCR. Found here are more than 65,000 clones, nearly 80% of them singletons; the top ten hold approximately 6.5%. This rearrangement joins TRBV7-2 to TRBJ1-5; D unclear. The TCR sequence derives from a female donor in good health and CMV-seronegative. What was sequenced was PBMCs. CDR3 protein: CASSLGPTGQPQHF. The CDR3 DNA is TGTGCCAGCAGCTTAGGACCTACGGGTCAGCCCCAGCATTTT.